This TCR beta chain emerged from a study of OX40 agonist ivuxolimab in advanced cancers. Study details: Every 2 weeks, patients received ivuxolimab intravenously, dosed at 0.01 to 10 mg/kg. Of mixed ages from about 20 to 90 and averaging roughly 66 years, the group was just under 85% male. General observations from the study: Dose levels from 0.1 to 3.0 mg/kg saw CD4+ and CD8+ blood T cells expand clonally by week 6.

Germline assignment: CDR1 GTSNPN and CDR2 SVGIG (reference sequence). V shed 0 bases and J shed 5 bases, with 14 bases lying between them. This CDR3 has 14 amino acids. The method was immunoSEQ multiplex PCR; TCRdb's version includes in-frame clones alone and lacks a portion of them. The sample shows around 76,000 clones, around four fifths of them seen only once. In the case of this clone: Its target is unknown.

The receptor's source is an adult with an advanced solid tumor such as melanoma, head and neck, liver or kidney cancer. The starting material was CD4+ or CD8+ T cells sorted from blood, obtained in a trial of the OX40 agonist ivuxolimab. The chain has TRBV30 and TRBJ2-7; D not certain. CDR3 region: CAWSVSITAHEQYF. The CDR3 region has the DNA TGTGCCTGGAGTGTATCGATAACAGCCCACGAGCAGTACTTC.